Listed below are T cell receptor beta chains from one sample, sequenced in a study of blood T cell repertoires in COVID-19. Only in-frame clones appear in the TCRdb table, and some are missing; sequencing was by immunoSEQ multiplex PCR. The top ten hold 25% of the sample, which has some 120,000 clones, about 80% seen once. Sample: peripheral blood. The receptors stem from a human donor in a cohort sampled during active COVID-19. CDR3s include the opening cysteine and the closing phenylalanine or tryptophan. The D gene is left open where the match is weak. Some rows have no size entry. The others give once, few or many, or a class for an expanded clone.

j_gene | abundance | v_gene | d_gene | CDR3nt | CDR3aa
TRBJ2-3 | - | TRBV4-3 | TRBD1 | TGCGCCAGCAGCCCCGGACAGGGGACCGGTACGCAGTATTTT | CASSPGQGTGTQYF
TRBJ2-5 | - | TRBV4-1 | - | TGCGCCAGCAGCCACCGGGACAACCAAGAGACCCAGTACTTC | CASSHRDNQETQYF
TRBJ1-2 | - | TRBV2 | TRBD1 | TGTGCCAGCACGACGGGACAGGGGCCATCTAACTATGGCTACACCTTC | CASTTGQGPSNYGYTF
TRBJ2-1 | - | TRBV29-1 | TRBD2 | TGCAGCGTCCGGACGGGGATCCTAGCGGGGGGCTACAATGAGCAGTTCTTC | CSVRTGILAGGYNEQFF
TRBJ1-2 | - | TRBV9 | TRBD1 | TGTGCCAGCACGGACCGGGACAGTAACTCTAACTATGGCTACACCTTC | CASTDRDSNSNYGYTF
TRBJ2-7 | - | TRBV28 | TRBD1 | TGTGCCAGCAGTTCGCATCAAGGGACAGCCGCCTCAACCTACTTC | CASSSHQGTAASTYF
TRBJ2-3 | once | TRBV4-2 | TRBD2 | TGTGCCAGCAGCCAAGGGTGGGTTAGCGGGGACGCCGGGGGCACAGATACGCAGTATTTT | CASSQGWVSGDAGGTDTQYF
TRBJ2-2 | - | TRBV5-4 | TRBD2 | TGTGCCAGCAGCTCCGGACTAGCGGGTTTTATCACCGGGGAGCTGTTTTTT | CASSSGLAGFITGELFF
TRBJ2-1 | - | TRBV6-5 | - | TGTGCCAGCCGGCCCCCTTGGACAGACAACAATGAGCAGTTCTTC | CASRPPWTDNNEQFF
TRBJ2-7 | - | TRBV3-1/TRBV3-2 | - | TGTGCCAGCAGCCAATCTGGTCCTAAGGGAGTAGTCTGCGAGCAGTACTTC | CASSQSGPKGVVCEQYF
TRBJ1-5 | - | TRBV27 | - | TGTGCCAGCAGTCCTGGGTGGGGGCCGCCCGACGCCCAGCATTTT | CASSPGWGPPDAQHF
TRBJ2-1 | - | TRBV4-2 | - | TGTGCCAGCAGCCCAACCCCGCGAGGGAATGAGCAGTTCTTC | CASSPTPRGNEQFF
TRBJ1-6 | - | TRBV5-5 | - | TGTGCCAGCAGCCAGGGATTTTCTCTCTATAATTCACCCCTCCACTTT | CASSQGFSLYNSPLHF
TRBJ2-6 | - | TRBV30 | - | TGTGCCTCGACAGTTCCTTCTGGGGCCAACGTCCTGACTTTC | CASTVPSGANVLTF
TRBJ1-2 | - | TRBV20-1 | - | TGCAGTGCTAGTGGCCTTCTGTTGAGTCCTACCTATGGCTACACCTTC | CSASGLLLSPTYGYTF
TRBJ1-5 | few | TRBV7-6 | TRBD1 | TGTGCCAGCAGCAGAGGGACAGGGGCTGGTCAGCCCCAGCATTTT | CASSRGTGAGQPQHF
TRBJ2-5 | - | TRBV30 | TRBD1 | TGTGCCTGGAGACAGGGGTTGGGGGTAGAGACCCAGTACTTC | CAWRQGLGVETQYF
TRBJ2-5 | - | TRBV3-1/TRBV3-2 | TRBD2 | TGTGCCAGCAGCCAACTAGCGGAAGAGACCCAGTACTTC | CASSQLAEETQYF
TRBJ2-5 | few | TRBV7-9 | - | TGTGCCAGCAGCCCTCGGACAGTAATACAAGAGACCCAGTACTTC | CASSPRTVIQETQYF
TRBJ1-4 | - | TRBV5-4 | TRBD1 | TGTGCCAGCAGCTTGGGACAGGGAGAAAATGAAAAACTGTTTTTT | CASSLGQGENEKLFF
TRBJ2-5 | - | TRBV27 | TRBD2 | TGTGCCAGCAGTCCTACGGGGAGGGCCCAGTACTTC | CASSPTGRAQYF
TRBJ1-1 | once | TRBV14 | - | TGTGCCAGCACCCCCTCCCAGGAAGGAAAAGCTTTCTTT | CASTPSQEGKAFF
TRBJ2-1 | - | TRBV5-1 | TRBD1 | TGCGCCAGCAGCAGCACCGGGACAGGGGTGCATGAGCAGTTCTTC | CASSSTGTGVHEQFF
TRBJ1-2 | - | TRBV6-5 | - | TGTGCCAGCAGGCGACAGGCCCTGGGGGGCTACACCTTC | CASRRQALGGYTF
TRBJ2-1 | once | TRBV6-2/TRBV6-3 | TRBD2 | TGTGCCAGCAGTTCCCGGGAGGCGGCTAGGTGGAATGAGCAGTTCTTC | CASSSREAARWNEQFF
TRBJ1-3 | - | TRBV7-3 | - | TGTGCCAGCAGCTTAACGGGCCCGCCAGGAAACACCATATATTTT | CASSLTGPPGNTIYF
TRBJ1-5 | - | TRBV2 | TRBD1 | TGTGCCAGCAGTGACCTAAGACAGGGGGACGGTCAGCCCCAGCATTTT | CASSDLRQGDGQPQHF
TRBJ2-7 | - | TRBV27 | TRBD1 | TGTGCCAGCAGTTTATTCCGGACAGGACCCTACGAGCAGTACTTC | CASSLFRTGPYEQYF
TRBJ1-2 | few | TRBV7-9 | TRBD1 | TGTGCCAGCAGCCCCCGACGACAGGGTCCCGCTGGCTACACCTTC | CASSPRRQGPAGYTF
TRBJ2-7 | - | TRBV18 | - | TGTGCCAGCTCACAGGGGCCCCCTCCCTTCTACGAGCAGTACTTC | CASSQGPPPFYEQYF
TRBJ2-7 | - | TRBV19 | - | TGTGCCAGTAGTATAGGAACAGCAGGCTACGAGCAGTACTTC | CASSIGTAGYEQYF